Below, one T cell receptor beta chain is given with its context. This entry belongs to a study of cytomegalovirus exposure and HLA in healthy donors. Whole-study context: From approximately 170 million T cells, an earlier analysis saw 90 million to 130 million unique TCR beta sequences.

This CDR3 region has 14 residues. V was pared by 4 bases and J by 5 bases, with 12 bases between. Germline V gene sequence: CDR1 MNHNS, CDR2 SASEGT. The PCR was carried out with 60 Vbeta primers and 13 Jbeta primers. Measured with immunoSEQ multiplex PCR; TCRdb has only the in-frame clones, and not every one. The profile covers around 190,000 clones, with around 77% appearing a single time and 2.5% to 3.5% taken by the ten largest. This clonotype originated in a woman in her thirties in good health and CMV-seronegative. V is TRBV6-1 and J is TRBJ1-5; D ambiguous. Sequencing input: PBMCs. CDR3 region: CASSGWQFDQPQHF. For the CDR3, the DNA is TGTGCCAGCAGTGGTTGGCAGTTTGATCAGCCCCAGCATTTT.